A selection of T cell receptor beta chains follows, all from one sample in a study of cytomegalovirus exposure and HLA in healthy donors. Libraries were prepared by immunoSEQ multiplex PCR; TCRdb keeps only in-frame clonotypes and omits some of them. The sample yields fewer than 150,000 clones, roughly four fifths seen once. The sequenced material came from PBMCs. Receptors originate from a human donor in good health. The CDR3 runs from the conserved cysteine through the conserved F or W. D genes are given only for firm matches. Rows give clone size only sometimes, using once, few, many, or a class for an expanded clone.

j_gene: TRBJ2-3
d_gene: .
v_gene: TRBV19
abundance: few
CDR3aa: CATSDGSVVDTQYF
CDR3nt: TGTGCCACCTCTGACGGGAGCGTAGTAGATACGCAGTATTTT

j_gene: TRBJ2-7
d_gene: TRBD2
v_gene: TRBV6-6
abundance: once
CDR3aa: CASSHPRSSGRPEQYF
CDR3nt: TGTGCCAGCAGTCACCCCCGGAGCAGCGGGAGACCCGAGCAGTACTTC

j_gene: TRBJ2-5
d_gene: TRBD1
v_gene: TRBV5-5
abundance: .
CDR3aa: CASSSTLQGVTNDETQYF
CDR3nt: TGTGCCAGCAGCTCAACCTTACAGGGGGTCACGAATGACGAGACCCAGTACTTC

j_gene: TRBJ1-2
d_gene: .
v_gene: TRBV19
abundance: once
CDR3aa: CASSREAGAGYTF
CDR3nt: TGTGCCAGTAGTCGGGAGGCAGGGGCTGGCTACACCTTC

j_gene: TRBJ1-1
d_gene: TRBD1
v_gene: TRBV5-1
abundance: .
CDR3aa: CASKVGTGSTEAFF
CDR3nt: TGCGCCAGCAAGGTAGGGACAGGGAGCACTGAAGCTTTCTTT

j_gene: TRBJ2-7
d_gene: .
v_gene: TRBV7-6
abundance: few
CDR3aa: CASSLGQGAYEQYF
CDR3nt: TGTGCCAGCAGCTTAGGGCAGGGCGCCTACGAGCAGTACTTC

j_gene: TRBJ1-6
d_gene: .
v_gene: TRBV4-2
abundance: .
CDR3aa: CASSQGSTGSSYNSPLHF
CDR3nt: TGTGCCAGCAGCCAAGGGAGCACAGGGAGCTCCTATAATTCACCCCTCCACTTT

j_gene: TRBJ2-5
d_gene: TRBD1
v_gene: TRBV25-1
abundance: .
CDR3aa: CASSDLGRGETQYF
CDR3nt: TGTGCCAGCAGTGATCTCGGCAGGGGGGAGACCCAGTACTTC

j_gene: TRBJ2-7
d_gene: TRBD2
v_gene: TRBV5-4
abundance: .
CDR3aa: CASSFTERGHYEQYF
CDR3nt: TGTGCCAGCAGCTTTACCGAGCGGGGGCACTACGAGCAGTACTTC

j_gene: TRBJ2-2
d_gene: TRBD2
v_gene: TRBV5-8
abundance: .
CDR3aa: CASSFKRGLGTGELFF
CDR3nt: TGTGCCAGCAGCTTCAAGCGGGGACTGGGCACCGGGGAGCTGTTTTTT

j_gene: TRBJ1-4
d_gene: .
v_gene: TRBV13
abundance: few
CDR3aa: CASSLAGRPNEKLFF
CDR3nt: TGTGCCAGCAGTTTAGCCGGGAGGCCCAATGAAAAACTGTTTTTT

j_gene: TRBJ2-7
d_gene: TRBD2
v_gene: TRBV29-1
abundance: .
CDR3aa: CSVVGTISYEQYF
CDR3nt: TGCAGCGTTGTTGGGACTATCTCCTACGAGCAGTACTTC

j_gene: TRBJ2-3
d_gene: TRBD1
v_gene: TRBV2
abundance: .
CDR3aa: CASRQDRGTDTQYF
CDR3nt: TGTGCCAGCAGGCAGGACAGGGGAACAGATACGCAGTATTTT

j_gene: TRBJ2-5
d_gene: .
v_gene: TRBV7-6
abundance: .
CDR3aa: CASSAPGHETQYF
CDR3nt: TGTGCCAGCAGCGCCCCGGGACACGAGACCCAGTACTTC

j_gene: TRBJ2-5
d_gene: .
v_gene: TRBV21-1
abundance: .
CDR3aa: CASSKIRGPETQYF
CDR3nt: TGTGCCAGCAGCAAAATCAGGGGCCCGGAGACCCAGTACTTC

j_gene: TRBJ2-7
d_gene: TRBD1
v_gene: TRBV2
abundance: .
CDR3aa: CASTRTGEHEQYF
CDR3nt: TGTGCCAGCACCCGGACAGGGGAGCACGAGCAGTACTTC

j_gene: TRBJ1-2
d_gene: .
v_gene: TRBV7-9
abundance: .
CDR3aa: CASSFMAEGGYTF
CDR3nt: TGTGCCAGCAGCTTTATGGCAGAGGGTGGCTACACCTTC

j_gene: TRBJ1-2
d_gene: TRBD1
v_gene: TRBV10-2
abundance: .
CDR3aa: CASSEPGGFGSYTF
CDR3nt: TGCGCCAGCAGTGAGCCAGGGGGTTTTGGGAGCTACACCTTC

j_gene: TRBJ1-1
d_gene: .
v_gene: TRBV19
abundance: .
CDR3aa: CASSIGPGLMNTEAFF
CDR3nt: TGTGCCAGTAGTATAGGGCCAGGCCTTATGAACACTGAAGCTTTCTTT

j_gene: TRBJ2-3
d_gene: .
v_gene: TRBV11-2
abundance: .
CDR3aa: CASSLYTDTQYF
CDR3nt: TGTGCCAGCAGCTTATACACAGATACGCAGTATTTT

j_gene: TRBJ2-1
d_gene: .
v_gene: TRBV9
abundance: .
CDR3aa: CASSTLDFSYNEQFF
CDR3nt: TGTGCCAGCAGCACTCTAGACTTCAGCTACAATGAGCAGTTCTTC

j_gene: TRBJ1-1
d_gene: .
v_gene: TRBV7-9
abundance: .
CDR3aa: CASSFVQTEAFF
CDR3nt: TGTGCCAGCAGCTTTGTCCAAACTGAAGCTTTCTTT

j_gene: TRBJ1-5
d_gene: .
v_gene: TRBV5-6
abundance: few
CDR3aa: CASSLLGNNQPQHF
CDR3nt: TGTGCCAGCAGCTTGCTGGGCAACAATCAGCCCCAGCATTTT

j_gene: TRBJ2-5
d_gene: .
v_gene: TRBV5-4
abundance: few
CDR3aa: CASKREYQETQYF
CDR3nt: TGTGCCAGCAAACGGGAGTACCAAGAGACCCAGTACTTC

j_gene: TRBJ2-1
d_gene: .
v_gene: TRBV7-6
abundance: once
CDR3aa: CASSLEQGYNEQFF
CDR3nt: TGTGCCAGCAGCTTAGAGCAGGGTTACAATGAGCAGTTCTTC

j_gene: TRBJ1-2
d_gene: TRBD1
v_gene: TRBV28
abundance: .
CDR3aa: CASTDGTGLYGYTF
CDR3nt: TGTGCCAGCACTGACGGGACAGGACTCTATGGCTACACCTTC

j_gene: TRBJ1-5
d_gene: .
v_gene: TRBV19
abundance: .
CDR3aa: CASTPSRGSNQPQHF
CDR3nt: TGTGCCAGTACCCCATCACGGGGGAGCAATCAGCCCCAGCATTTT

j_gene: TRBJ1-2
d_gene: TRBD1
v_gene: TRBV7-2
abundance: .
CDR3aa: CASSLGTGNYGYTF
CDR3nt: TGTGCCAGCAGCTTGGGGACAGGCAACTATGGCTACACCTTC

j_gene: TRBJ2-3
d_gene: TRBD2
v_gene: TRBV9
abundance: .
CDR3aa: CASSVAGGGDTQYF
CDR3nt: TGTGCCAGCAGCGTAGCGGGGGGTGGAGATACGCAGTATTTT

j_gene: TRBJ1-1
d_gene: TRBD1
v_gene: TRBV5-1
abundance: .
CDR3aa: CASSLGFGRQGNTEAFF
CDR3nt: TGCGCCAGCAGCTTGGGATTTGGCCGACAGGGGAACACTGAAGCTTTCTTT

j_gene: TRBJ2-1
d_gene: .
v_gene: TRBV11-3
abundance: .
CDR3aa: CASEGLDEQFF
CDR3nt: TGTGCCAGCGAGGGACTTGATGAGCAGTTCTTC

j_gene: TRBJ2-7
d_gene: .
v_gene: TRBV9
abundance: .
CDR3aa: CASSPSGLLHEQYF
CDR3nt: TGTGCCAGCAGCCCGAGCGGGCTCCTCCACGAGCAGTACTTC

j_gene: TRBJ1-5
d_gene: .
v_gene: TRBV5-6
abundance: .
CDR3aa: CASSQFSNQPQHF
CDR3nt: TGTGCCAGCAGCCAATTTAGCAATCAGCCCCAGCATTTT

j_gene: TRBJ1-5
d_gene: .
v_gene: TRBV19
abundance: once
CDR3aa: CASSRELIVGNQPQHF
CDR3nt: TGTGCCAGTAGTAGGGAGTTAATAGTTGGCAATCAGCCCCAGCATTTT

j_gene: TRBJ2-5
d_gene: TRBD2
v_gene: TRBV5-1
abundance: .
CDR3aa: CASSTGLAGGQETQYF
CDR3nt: TGCGCCAGCAGCACGGGACTAGCGGGGGGTCAAGAGACCCAGTACTTC

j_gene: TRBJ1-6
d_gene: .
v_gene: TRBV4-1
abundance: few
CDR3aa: CASSQPFHNSPLHF
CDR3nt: TGCGCCAGCAGCCAACCCTTCCATAATTCACCCCTCCACTTT

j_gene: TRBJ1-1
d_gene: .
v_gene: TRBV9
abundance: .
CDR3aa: CASSGGTGDWAFF
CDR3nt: TGTGCCAGCAGCGGCGGGACGGGCGATTGGGCTTTCTTT

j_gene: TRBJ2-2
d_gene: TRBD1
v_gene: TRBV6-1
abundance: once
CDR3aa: CASSEGTGNTGELFF
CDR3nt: TGTGCCAGCAGTGAAGGGACAGGGAACACCGGGGAGCTGTTTTTT

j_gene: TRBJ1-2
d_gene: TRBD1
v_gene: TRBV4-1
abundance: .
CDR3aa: CASSQVALPGQGARGYTF
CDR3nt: TGCGCCAGCAGCCAAGTTGCCCTGCCGGGACAGGGGGCCCGGGGCTACACCTTC

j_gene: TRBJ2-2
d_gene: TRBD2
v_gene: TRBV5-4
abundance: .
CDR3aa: CASSFRGRANTGELFF
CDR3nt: TGTGCCAGCAGCTTTCGAGGGAGGGCGAACACCGGGGAGCTGTTTTTT

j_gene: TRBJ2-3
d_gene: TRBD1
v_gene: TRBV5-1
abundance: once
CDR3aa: CASSLHRGRTDTQYF
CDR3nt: TGCGCCAGCAGCTTACACAGGGGGCGCACAGATACGCAGTATTTT

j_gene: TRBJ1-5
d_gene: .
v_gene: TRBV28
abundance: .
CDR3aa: CASSLFSLNGNQPQHF
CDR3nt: TGTGCCAGCAGTTTATTCAGTCTTAACGGCAATCAGCCCCAGCATTTT

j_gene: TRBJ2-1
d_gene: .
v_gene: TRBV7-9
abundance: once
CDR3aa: CASSNQDTYNEQFF
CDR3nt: TGTGCCAGCAGTAACCAGGACACTTACAATGAGCAGTTCTTC